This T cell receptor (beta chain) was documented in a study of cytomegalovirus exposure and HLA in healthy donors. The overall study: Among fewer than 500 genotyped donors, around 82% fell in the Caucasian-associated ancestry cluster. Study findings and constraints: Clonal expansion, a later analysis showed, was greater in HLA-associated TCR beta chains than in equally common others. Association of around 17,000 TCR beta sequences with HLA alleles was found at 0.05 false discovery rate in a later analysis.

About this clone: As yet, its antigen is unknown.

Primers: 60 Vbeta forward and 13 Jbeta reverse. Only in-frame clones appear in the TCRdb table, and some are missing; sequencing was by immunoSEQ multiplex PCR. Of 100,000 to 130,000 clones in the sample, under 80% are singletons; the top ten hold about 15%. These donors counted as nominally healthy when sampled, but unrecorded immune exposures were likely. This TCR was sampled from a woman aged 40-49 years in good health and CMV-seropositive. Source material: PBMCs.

Here the CDR3 reads CASSLGGSQETQYF. The CDR3 DNA sequence: TGTGCCAGCAGCTTAGGCGGCAGCCAAGAGACCCAGTACTTC. The rearrangement joins TRBV11-3 to TRBJ2-5, with D unclear. V lost 1 base, J lost 1 base, and 7 bases lay in between. Germline V gives CDR1 SGHNT, CDR2 YENEEA. The CDR3 consists of 14 residues.